A single sample gave rise to the 17 T cell receptor beta chains below, sequenced in a study of control samples from healthy donors and cancer patients (dated by TCRdb to 2020 to 2021). The library was prepared using the immunoSEQ multiplex PCR assay. TCRdb stores this immuneACCESS table with in-frame sequences only. Part of the clones is absent; in the studies checked, under half of the shortfall reflects unresolved V genes, and no reason is known for the rest. The sample table contains more than 110,000 clones; only one count was recorded for roughly nine tenths of them. The ten largest clones capture 8% to 9.5% of the sample. Specimen: blood. The receptors stem from a woman aged 25-40 years in good health.

This clone was seen only once. The V call is TRBV3-1 (or the pseudogene TRBV3-2), the J call TRBJ1-6; D not certain. V was trimmed by 0 bases and J by 0 bases, leaving 9 bases between them. Germline V gene data show CDR1 as LGHDT and CDR2 as YNNKEL (reference sequence). This CDR3 contains 17 residues. CDR3 nucleotide sequence: TGTGCCAGCAGCCAAGACGATCGTCCCTCCTATAATTCACCCCTCCACTTT. Residues: CASSQDDRPSYNSPLHF.

This clone was seen a few times. The chain carries TRBV29-1 and TRBJ2-2; D gene uncertain. The CDR3 is 15 amino acids. Germline loops: CDR1 SQVTM, CDR2 ANQGSEA. V lost 0 bases and J 7 bases, leaving 15 bases between the germline ends. Here the CDR3 DNA reads TGCAGCGTTGAAGATATGAAGGGTAATAGCGGGGAGCTGTTTTTT. Translation gives CSVEDMKGNSGELFF.

This chain joins TRBV27 and TRBJ2-4; D is unresolved. V lost 5 bases, J lost 0 bases, and 14 bases lay in between. This CDR3 has 16 amino acids. Germline CDR1 MNHEY, CDR2 SMNVEV (reference sequence). CDR3: CASSPDRRLAKNIQYF. Written as DNA, the CDR3 is TGTGCCAGCAGTCCCGACCGAAGGCTAGCCAAAAACATTCAGTACTTC.

This chain links TRBV4-2 with TRBJ2-2, with 11 bases lining up with TRBD2. Germline V gene data show CDR1 as LGHNA and CDR2 as YNFKEQ. V was clipped by 0 bases and J by 2 bases; unmatched bases: 8. The CDR3 covers 19 residues. The CDR3 nucleotides are TGTGCCAGCAGCCAAGATCTCCTACTAGCGGGGGCAAACACCGGGGAGCTGTTTTTT. Translated, it gives CASSQDLLLAGANTGELFF.

This sequence joins TRBV5-5 and TRBJ2-7; D not resolved. CDR1 and CDR2 from the germline V gene are SGHKS and YYEKEE (reference sequence). Between the trimmed V and J ends, which lost 5 bases and 4 bases, there was a span of 13 bases. This CDR3 is built from 13 residues. This CDR3 reads CASSPPLNYEQYF. CDR3 nucleotides: TGTGCCAGCAGTCCTCCCCTAAATTACGAGCAGTACTTC. Complete variable domain (other parts from reference TRBV5-5 and TRBJ2-7): DAGVTQSPTHLIKTRGQQVTLRCSPISGHKSVSWYQQVLGQGPQFIFQYYEKEERGRGNFPDRFSARQFPNYSSELNVNALLLGDSALYLCASSPPLNYEQYFGPGTRLTVT.

V gene TRBV7-6 combines with J gene TRBJ2-3; TRBD1 matches at 10 bases. Germline CDR1 reads SGHVS; CDR2 reads FNYEAQ. The CDR3 totals 16 residues. The V and J ends lost 5 bases and 10 bases, in that order; junction bases with no gene match: 15. The CDR3 loop is CASSPGTGDDWVAQYF. As DNA, the CDR3 is TGTGCCAGCAGCCCCGGGACAGGGGATGATTGGGTCGCGCAGTATTTT.

The chain uses TRBV10-3 and TRBJ1-5, with 11 nucleotides matching TRBD1. Germline CDR1 reads ENHRY; CDR2 reads SYGVKD. With 6 bases clipped from V and 5 bases from J, the junction kept 3 bases outside the gene matches. This CDR3 region has 14 residues. The CDR3 coding sequence is TGTGCCATCAGGGACAGGGGGCAGGATCAGCCCCAGCATTTT. Translating it yields CAIRDRGQDQPQHF.

This clone was picked up a small number of times. The DNA for the CDR3 is TGTGCCAGTAGTATACAGGAGGGCAATCAGCCCCAGCATTTT. Its protein product is CASSIQEGNQPQHF. The chain employs TRBV19 and TRBJ1-5; D is unclear. Germline CDR1 is LNHDA and CDR2 is SQIVND (reference sequence). Trimming cost V 2 bases and J 2 bases, with 7 bases left between them. CDR3 length equals 14 residues.

The V gene is TRBV27, the J gene TRBJ1-1; D unresolved. Germline lookup yields CDR1 MNHEY and CDR2 SMNVEV (reference sequence). V was pared by 3 bases and J by 10 bases, with 12 bases between. This CDR3 spans 12 amino acids. The CDR3: CASSFLGSGAFF. DNA of the CDR3: TGTGCCAGCAGTTTTTTGGGGTCCGGAGCTTTCTTT.

The V call is TRBV10-2, the J call TRBJ2-3, with D unclear. CDR3 length: 16 amino acids. From germline, CDR1 is WSHSY and CDR2 SAAADI. Trimming removed 0 bases from V and 2 bases from J, with 12 bases in between. The CDR3 region is CASSESGGEHTDTQYF. Here the CDR3 DNA reads TGCGCCAGCAGTGAGTCGGGTGGGGAACACACAGATACGCAGTATTTT.

This clone was seen only a few times. The chain uses TRBV7-3 and TRBJ1-1; D might be TRBD1 (6 bases). Germline V CDR1 and CDR2: SGHTA, FQGTGA. V lost 2 bases to trimming and J lost 8 bases, with 12 bases between them. CDR3 length: 13 amino acids. The CDR3 DNA sequence: TGTGCCAGCAGCTTAGGCAGGGGTGAGGAAGCTTTCTTT. Translation gives CASSLGRGEEAFF.

This chain joins TRBV19 and TRBJ2-1, with D possibly TRBD2 on 6 matching bases. The germline CDR1 and CDR2 sequences are LNHDA and SQIVND (reference sequence). This CDR3 has 13 residues. V lost 7 bases, J lost 4 bases, and 11 bases lay in between. The CDR3 loop reads CASTGDSYNEQFF. The CDR3 nucleotides are TGTGCCAGTACCGGGGACTCGTACAATGAGCAGTTCTTC.

Notes on this clone: This may be a read error: a much more frequent sequence differs by one nucleotide. DNA of the CDR3: TGTGCCAGCAGTTACGGGACAGCTAATGAAAAACTGTTTTTT. Its translation is CASSYGTANEKLFF. The chain recombines TRBV28 with TRBJ1-4; 7 nucleotides match TRBD1. The germline V gene has CDR1 MDHEN and CDR2 SYDVKM. After removal of 4 bases from V and 3 bases from J, the junction contained 2 bases not matched to a gene. This CDR3 comprises 14 residues. The complete variable domain, with remaining parts taken from reference TRBV28 and TRBJ1-4, reads DVKVTQSSRYLVKRTGEKVFLECVQDMDHENMFWYRQDPGLGLRLIYFSYDVKMKEKGDIPEGYSVSREKKERFSLILESASTNQTSMYLCASSYGTANEKLFFGSGTQLSVL.

The chain employs TRBV3-1 (or the pseudogene TRBV3-2) and TRBJ1-5, with D perhaps TRBD1 (6 bases). Germline V gene sequence: CDR1 LGHDT, CDR2 YNNKEL (reference sequence). This CDR3 has 14 residues. V gave up 4 bases and J gave up 7 bases, with 14 bases separating them. CDR3 residues: CASSLGGAGQPQHF. CDR3 DNA sequence: TGTGCCAGCAGCCTGGGGGGGGCGGGACAGCCCCAGCATTTT.

The rearrangement uses TRBV18 and TRBJ2-5; 7 bases match TRBD2. This CDR3 is built from 15 residues. Germline V lookup: CDR1 KGHSH, CDR2 LQKENI. Losses at the gene ends were 3 bases for V and 5 bases for J; bases not matched to a gene: 9. The CDR3 sequence is CASSPEGGRGETQYF. CDR3 nucleotides: TGTGCCAGCTCACCGGAGGGCGGGAGAGGCGAGACCCAGTACTTC.

The genes are TRBV10-3 and TRBJ2-1; D may match TRBD1 or TRBD2 (6 bases each). Trimming removed 5 bases from V and 9 bases from J, with 17 bases in between. The CDR3 runs to 14 residues. CDR1 is ENHRY and CDR2 is SYGVKD in the germline V gene. The CDR3 spells CAISLGGLGGEQFF. The CDR3 bases are TGTGCCATCAGTTTGGGGGGCCTTGGCGGTGAGCAGTTCTTC.

This clone is a singleton in its sample. V usage is TRBV7-6 and J usage is TRBJ2-5; D gene ambiguous. Germline V lookup: CDR1 SGHVS, CDR2 FNYEAQ. The V end was cut by 2 bases, the J end by 3 bases, with 1 base between. The CDR3 has 11 amino acids. The CDR3 DNA is TGTGCCAGCAGCTTAAAAGAGACCCAGTACTTC. It is translated as CASSLKETQYF.